The next 30 T cell receptor beta chains were all read from a single sample in a study of graft-versus-host responses after intestinal transplantation. This table comes from immunoSEQ multiplex PCR, and its TCRdb copy is limited to in-frame clones, with some not included. Found here are 5,100 or so clones, over 20% of them singletons; the top ten hold more than 7%. Plates contained around 200,000 CFSE-labeled responder cells and around 200,000 irradiated, violet-dye-labeled stimulator cells. The sample here was alloreactive CD8+ T cells from a mixed lymphocyte reaction culture, taken before intestinal transplant. Subset of the sample: CFSE-low proliferating T cells sorted from roughly six-day pre-transplant mixed lymphocyte reaction (GvH or HvG direction). These receptors all stem from a human patient who received an intestinal transplant.

This clone has more than one count but fewer than ten. The rearrangement links TRBV5-4 to TRBJ2-7, with D perhaps matching TRBD1 (5 bases). The CDR3 runs to 14 residues. V dropped 0 bases and J dropped 3 bases, with 10 bases sitting between them. The germline gives CDR1 SGHNT, CDR2 YYREEE (reference sequence). CDR3: CASSLGQLYYEQYF. CDR3 nucleotides: TGTGCCAGCAGCTTGGGACAGCTTTACTACGAGCAGTACTTC.

This clone was counted only a few times. The rearrangement links TRBV11-3 to TRBJ2-7; D possibly corresponds to TRBD2 (6 bases). There are 12 residues in the CDR3. Between the trimmed V and J ends, which lost 3 bases and 6 bases, there was a span of 9 bases. Germline CDR1 SGHNT, CDR2 YENEEA. The chain's CDR3 is CASSFGGPEQYF. The CDR3, as DNA: TGTGCCAGCAGCTTCGGGGGTCCCGAGCAGTACTTC. Using reference TRBV11-3 and TRBJ2-7 for the parts outside the CDR3, the full variable domain is EAGVVQSPRYKIIEKKQPVAFWCNPISGHNTLYWYLQNLGQGPELLIRYENEEAVDDSQLPKDRFSAERLKGVDSTLKIQPAELGDSAVYLCASSFGGPEQYFGPGTRLTVT.

On this clone: The CDR3 does not close with the conserved phenylalanine or tryptophan, likely indicating a read error. V usage is TRBV7-9 and J usage is TRBJ1-1, with D unclear. Per germline, CDR1 SEHNR and CDR2 FQNEAQ (reference sequence). This CDR3 contains 16 residues. V was trimmed by 1 base and J by 4 bases, leaving 16 bases between them. The CDR3: CASSLVRSSGFTEAFL. CDR3 bases: TGTGCCAGCAGCTTAGTCCGGAGTAGTGGGTTCACTGAAGCTTTCCTT.

The chain employs TRBV11-1 and TRBJ2-1; 7 bases are shared with TRBD1. The V segment lost 5 bases and the J segment 1 base; nucleotides outside the gene matches: 11. The germline CDR1 and CDR2 sequences are SGHAT and FQDESV (reference sequence). CDR3 length: 17 amino acids. The CDR3 DNA reads as TGTGCCAGCAGCCCCGAGGTGGGCAGGGGGTCCTACAATGAGCAGTTCTTC. It specifies CASSPEVGRGSYNEQFF.

In its sample, this clone was seen a few times. The rearrangement uses TRBV6-8 and TRBJ2-7, with 8 positions matching TRBD1. Germline assignment: CDR1 MNHGY and CDR2 SAAAGT. The CDR3 is 14 amino acids. V shed 4 bases and J 4 bases; nucleotides not matched to a gene: 6. CDR3 amino acids: CASSFSGGAYEQYF. Written as DNA, the CDR3 is TGTGCCAGCAGTTTTTCAGGGGGCGCGTACGAGCAGTACTTC.

This clone was seen a handful of times. This chain uses TRBV5-3 with TRBJ1-5; 7 positions match TRBD1. TRBV5-3 is classed as an ORF, of uncertain function. V gave up 5 bases and J gave up 2 bases; unmatched junction bases: 7. The CDR3 runs to 15 residues. As DNA, the CDR3 is TGTGCCAGAAGTCACTTGGGGACAGGCAATCAGCCCCAGCATTTT. Encoded protein: CARSHLGTGNQPQHF.

The CDR3 DNA is TGTGCCAGCAGCTTACGGGGGGATGAGCAGTTCTTC. Residues: CASSLRGDEQFF. This chain joins TRBV7-4 and TRBJ2-1; TRBD2 matches 7 bases. The germline V gene has CDR1 SGHVT and CDR2 SQSDAQ. The CDR3 contains 12 residues. J gave up 8 bases and V 2 bases, and 0 bases lay outside the gene matches.

In nucleotides, the CDR3 is TGTGCCAGCAGTTACAGTGTTATCATTCCAGATACGCAGTATTTT. It yields the protein CASSYSVIIPDTQYF. The genes are TRBV6-5 and TRBJ2-3, with D uncertain. The CDR3 has 15 residues. The ends were cut back, 2 bases at V and 4 bases at J, with 13 bases in the middle. CDR1 and CDR2 from the germline V gene are MNHEY and SVGAGI.

A remark on this clone: Since a far larger clone is one base different, this is likely a read error. CDR3 in amino acids: CASSWVGGGGYTF. CDR3 coding DNA: TGTGCCAGCAGCTGGGTGGGGGGCGGTGGCTACACCTTC. The rearrangement uses TRBV5-6 and TRBJ1-2; a possible D gene is TRBD1 (6 bases). From germline, CDR1 is SGHDT and CDR2 YYEEEE. CDR3 length: 13 residues. With 3 bases removed from V and 7 bases from J, the gap between germline ends came to 13 bases.

This clone was seen a handful of times. The rearrangement uses TRBV5-4 and TRBJ2-7, with D uncertain. Trimming took off 0 bases at V and 5 bases at J, with 15 bases between the two ends. The CDR3 is made up of 15 amino acids. In germline, CDR1 is SGHNT, CDR2 YYREEE (reference sequence). CDR3 sequence (DNA): TGTGCCAGCAGCTTGGGGTGGGCTGCTGGGAACGAGCAGTACTTC. Translating gives CASSLGWAAGNEQYF.

This chain connects TRBV29-1 to TRBJ2-7; D might be TRBD1 or TRBD2, each matching 5 bases. The CDR3 totals 13 residues. Per the germline V gene, CDR1 is SQVTM and CDR2 is ANQGSEA. Trimming cost V 7 bases and J 0 bases, with 13 bases left between them. CDR3 region: CSAVGPSSYEQYF. DNA of the CDR3: TGCAGCGCTGTGGGACCGAGCTCCTACGAGCAGTACTTC.

This clone was counted only a few times. V usage is TRBV29-1 and J usage is TRBJ2-3; maybe TRBD1 (6 bases). This CDR3 is 12 amino acids long. Germline CDR1 SQVTM, CDR2 ANQGSEA. The V end lost 7 bases, the J end lost 3 bases, and 11 bases lay between the germline ends. CDR3 loop: CSDEGQTDTQYF. DNA for the CDR3: TGCAGCGACGAAGGACAGACAGATACGCAGTATTTT.

The sample holds a few counts of this clone. The chain recombines TRBV5-4 with TRBJ1-5; D gene ambiguous. CDR1 is SGHNT, CDR2 YYREEE, per germline (reference sequence). The CDR3 runs 14 residues. V dropped 0 bases and J dropped 2 bases, with 6 bases sitting between them. CDR3 region: CASSLAAGNQPQHF. CDR3 nucleotide sequence: TGTGCCAGCAGCTTGGCCGCAGGCAATCAGCCCCAGCATTTT.

This clone is medium-sized by share. The rearrangement links TRBV5-1 to TRBJ2-7, with D possibly matching TRBD2 (6 bases). The ends were cut back, 0 bases at V and 3 bases at J, with 13 bases in the middle. The CDR3 loop spans 15 amino acids. Germline V gives CDR1 SGHRS, CDR2 YFSETQ. This CDR3 reads CASSLGTGDLYEQYF. CDR3 in DNA: TGCGCCAGCAGCTTGGGCACGGGAGATCTCTACGAGCAGTACTTC.

This clone has more than one count but fewer than ten. V gene TRBV29-1 combines with J gene TRBJ2-7; D could derive from TRBD1 or TRBD2 (7 bases each). Germline CDR1 is SQVTM and CDR2 is ANQGSEA. V was clipped by 3 bases and J by 5 bases, with 14 bases between them. The CDR3 sequence is 13 residues long. CDR3 protein: CSVDWQGGNEQYF. The CDR3 DNA is TGCAGCGTTGATTGGCAGGGGGGGAACGAGCAGTACTTC.

With respect to this clone: A much larger clone lies a single base off, so this may be a read error. V usage is TRBV30 and J usage is TRBJ1-5; TRBD1 might be the D (5 bases). The CDR3 is made up of 16 amino acids. Germline lookup yields CDR1 GTSNPN and CDR2 SVGIG (reference sequence). Trimming took 2 bases from V and 1 from J, leaving 15 bases between them. This CDR3 reads CAWSLTGGMSNQPQHF. The CDR3 DNA follows: TGTGCCTGGAGTTTAACGGGGGGGATGAGCAATCAGCCCCAGCATTTT. Together with reference TRBV30 and TRBJ1-5, the CDR3 gives the full variable domain: SQTIHQWPATLVQPVGSPLSLECTVEGTSNPNLYWYRQAAGRGLQLLFYSVGIGQISSEVPQNLSASRPQDRQFILSSKKLLLSDSGFYLCAWSLTGGMSNQPQHFGDGTRLSIL.

This clone was detected only a few times. V usage is TRBV5-1 and J usage is TRBJ2-1, with TRBD1 matching over 8 bases. Germline V gene lookup returns CDR1 SGHRS and CDR2 YFSETQ. V was clipped by 2 bases and J by 7 bases; unmatched bases: 8. The CDR3 loop spans 15 amino acids. The CDR3: CASSFWDRSDNEQFF. The CDR3 nucleotides read TGCGCCAGCAGCTTTTGGGACAGGAGTGATAATGAGCAGTTCTTC.

In this sample, this clone turned up once. The gene calls are TRBV4-3 and TRBJ1-1, with 10 bases lining up with TRBD1. Germline lookup yields CDR1 LGHNA and CDR2 YSLEER. This CDR3 has 15 residues. The V gene end was trimmed by 2 bases and the J gene end by 4 bases; junction bases not matched to a gene: 4. The CDR3 sequence is CASSQTGTGATEAFF. CDR3 bases: TGCGCCAGCAGCCAAACCGGGACAGGGGCCACTGAAGCTTTCTTT.

The J gene is TRBJ1-4, the V gene TRBV6-6, with D possibly TRBD1 on 5 matching bases. Germline V gene sequence: CDR1 MNHNY, CDR2 SVGAGI (reference sequence). The CDR3 contains 15 residues. Trimming shortened V by 1 base and J by 3 bases, and 9 bases separated the two germline ends. The CDR3 region has the DNA TGTGCCAGCAGTTACTGGGGGTCGCCTAATGAAAAACTGTTTTTT. Its translation is CASSYWGSPNEKLFF.

As concerns this clone: A much larger clone sits a single nucleotide away, making a read error possible. The V gene is TRBV4-1, the J gene TRBJ2-7; possibly TRBD1 or TRBD2 for D (5 bases each). CDR1 and CDR2 from the germline V gene are MGHRA and YSYEKL. The CDR3 length is 17 residues. Trimming removed 1 base from V and 2 bases from J, with 18 bases in between. The CDR3, as DNA: TGCGCCAGCAGCCAAGGTCTTGGGGACGGTCGGCCCTACGAGCAGTACTTC. Translating gives CASSQGLGDGRPYEQYF.

This clone has more than one count but fewer than ten. The V gene is TRBV29-1, the J gene TRBJ1-1; D is possibly TRBD1 (5 bases). The germline V gene has CDR1 SQVTM and CDR2 ANQGSEA. The CDR3 has 20 amino acids. V was trimmed by 8 bases and J by 1 base, leaving 35 bases between them. In DNA form, the CDR3 reads TGCAGCACCCGATCAATCCCCGACTTGAGAGGGGTGGATGAGAACACTGAAGCTTTCTTT. Translated: CSTRSIPDLRGVDENTEAFF.

A few counts support this clone. The chain is built from TRBV27 and TRBJ2-1, with 11 positions matching TRBD2. The CDR3 totals 14 residues. The germline V gene encodes CDR1 MNHEY and CDR2 SMNVEV (reference sequence). V lost 5 bases to trimming and J lost 4 bases; unmatched junction nucleotides: 1. DNA of the CDR3: TGTGCCAGCAGTGTAGCGGGAGGGTACAATGAGCAGTTCTTC. This encodes CASSVAGGYNEQFF.

The chain recombines TRBV6-8 with TRBJ2-7; 10 bases match TRBD1. Germline V lookup: CDR1 MNHGY, CDR2 SAAAGT. This CDR3 has 14 residues. V shed 7 bases and J 1 base; nucleotides not matched to a gene: 4. CDR3 loop: CASTPGQGSYEQYF. The CDR3 nucleotides are TGTGCCAGCACTCCGGGACAGGGGTCCTACGAGCAGTACTTC.

The chain is built from TRBV9 and TRBJ2-7; either TRBD1 or TRBD2 may fit D (5 bases each). CDR3 length: 15 amino acids. CDR1 and CDR2 from the germline V gene are SGDLS and YYNGEE. V was clipped by 3 bases and J by 2 bases, with 15 bases between them. The CDR3 region is CASSADRDATYEQYF. The DNA of the CDR3 is TGTGCCAGCAGCGCAGATCGGGACGCAACCTACGAGCAGTACTTC.

The gene calls are TRBV5-1 and TRBJ1-1; tentative D call: TRBD1 (5 bases). Germline V lookup: CDR1 SGHRS, CDR2 YFSETQ. The CDR3 has 18 amino acids. With 0 bases removed from V and 1 base from J, the gap between germline ends came to 19 bases. CDR3 DNA sequence: TGCGCCAGCAGCTTGGCGGGGCATTTTGACCCTGAGAACACTGAAGCTTTCTTT. Protein sequence: CASSLAGHFDPENTEAFF.

This clone is deemed medium-sized. V usage is TRBV9 and J usage is TRBJ2-7; D is unclear. Germline loops: CDR1 SGDLS, CDR2 YYNGEE. V was pared by 4 bases and J by 3 bases, with 5 bases between. The CDR3 sequence is 11 residues long. Here the CDR3 DNA reads TGTGCCAGCAGCCTCAACTACGAGCAGTACTTC. It specifies CASSLNYEQYF.

There are a few counts of this clone. The CDR3 nucleotides are TGTGCCAGCACCCAAACGGCCGGGGGTGTCTATGGCTACACCTTC. It is translated as CASTQTAGGVYGYTF. This chain joins TRBV6-9 and TRBJ1-2; D perhaps matches TRBD1 (5 bases). Looked up from germline, CDR1 is MNHGY and CDR2 is SVAAGI. The CDR3 spans 15 residues. Trimming removed 7 bases from V and 4 bases from J, with 19 bases in between.

The V call is TRBV9, the J call TRBJ2-3; maybe TRBD2 (6 bases). Germline V gene lookup returns CDR1 SGDLS and CDR2 YYNGEE. Between the trimmed V and J ends, which lost 0 bases and 3 bases, there was a span of 11 bases. The CDR3 has 15 amino acids. CDR3 residues: CASSVGVAATDTQYF. The DNA of the CDR3 is TGTGCCAGCAGCGTAGGGGTAGCGGCTACAGATACGCAGTATTTT. Based on the CDR3 plus reference TRBV9 and TRBJ2-3, the full variable domain is DSGVTQTPKHLITATGQRVTLRCSPRSGDLSVYWYQQSLDQGLQFLIQYYNGEERAKGNILERFSAQQFPDLHSELNLSSLELGDSALYFCASSVGVAATDTQYFGPGTRLTVL.

By share of the sample, this clone is medium-sized (0.01 to 0.1%). The V gene is TRBV10-1, the J gene TRBJ2-1; 7 bases align to TRBD2. From germline, CDR1 is WNHNN and CDR2 SYGVQD (reference sequence). The CDR3 has 17 residues. After removal of 6 bases from V and 1 base from J, the junction contained 12 bases not matched to a gene. CDR3 sequence (DNA): TGCGCCAGCAGCGAAGTCACTAGGGGAGGGTCCTACAATGAGCAGTTCTTC. Protein product: CASSEVTRGGSYNEQFF.

This clone has only a few counts. V gene TRBV27 combines with J gene TRBJ2-1; 7 bases fit TRBD1. CDR1 MNHEY and CDR2 SMNVEV come from the germline V gene (reference sequence). V lost 5 bases, J lost 8 bases, and 12 bases stayed unmatched. The CDR3 length is 15 residues. The CDR3 loop reads CASSGPWTGGDEQFF. The CDR3 DNA follows: TGTGCCAGCAGTGGTCCATGGACAGGAGGCGATGAGCAGTTCTTC.